This T cell receptor beta chain derives from a study of T cell repertoires in cytomegalovirus infection. Study background: Peptides in the study included HLA-C-restricted and HLA-B-restricted CMV epitopes. Carrying CMV and the relevant HLA type showed in public TCR beta signatures. General study points: What dominated the ex vivo response were HLA-C-restricted CMV-specific TCR beta clonotypes.

In this sample, this clonotype turned up many times. The antigen remains unidentified. TCRdb analysed the reads with MiXCR anew, one entry per CDR3 protein. This table has some 920,000 distinct CDR3 sequences, around 31% appearing once. The J segment lost 3 bases and the V segment lost 6 bases, leaving 8 bases of the junction unmatched. The CDR3 has 16 residues. The germline V gene has CDR1 MDHEN and CDR2 SYDVKM. The chain is built from TRBV28 and TRBJ1-5; 10 nucleotides agree with TRBD1. This specimen was cultured CD8+ T cells from PBMCs, taken from culture after CMV antigen stimulation. This TCR was sampled from a human donor in good health (CMV status not recorded). Some clones in this sample may be carry-over from other donors' samples. The CDR3 bases are TGTGCCAGCAGCACCCGGGACAGGGGTATCAATCAGCCCCAGCATTTT. This sequence encodes CASSTRDRGINQPQHF.